The next 5 T cell receptor beta chains were all read from a single sample in a study of shared clonotypes between healthy human individuals. Sequencing used immunoSEQ multiplex PCR; TCRdb keeps in-frame clones, though not all of them. There are around 1.4 million clones in the sample; approximately 98.5% occur only once, and 0.36% lies in the top ten. The sample comprised naive CD4+ T cells sorted from blood. Noted subset: CD45RA+ positively selected. These receptor sequences come from a young man in good health.

The gene calls are TRBV10-3 and TRBJ2-3, with TRBD2 identical over 7 bases. CDR1 is ENHRY and CDR2 is SYGVKD in the germline V gene. Germline trimming cut 1 base from V and 1 base from J; bases unmatched to any gene: 5. This CDR3 has 16 residues. DNA for the CDR3: TGTGCCATCAGTGAGTTCGGGACTATCGGCACAGATACGCAGTATTTT. Translating it yields CAISEFGTIGTDTQYF.

This chain uses TRBV7-9 with TRBJ2-6; D possibly corresponds to TRBD1 (6 bases). Germline CDR1 SEHNR, CDR2 FQNEAQ (reference sequence). Deletions cut 5 bases from V and 0 bases from J, with 17 bases between. There are 18 residues in the CDR3. The CDR3 sequence is CASSKRGQSYSGANVLTF. The DNA for the CDR3 is TGTGCCAGCAGCAAAAGAGGACAGTCCTACTCTGGGGCCAACGTCCTGACTTTC.

V is TRBV28 and J is TRBJ1-5; perhaps TRBD1 as D (5 bases). V lost 7 bases and J lost 4, with 14 bases in between. The germline V gene has CDR1 MDHEN and CDR2 SYDVKM. CDR3 length: 14 residues. CDR3 sequence: CASTRRVRNQPQHF. The CDR3 nucleotides read TGTGCCAGCACCCGCAGGGTTAGGAATCAGCCCCAGCATTTT.

The chain carries TRBV28 and TRBJ1-2, with TRBD1 matching 7 bases. J gave up 7 bases and V 9 bases, and 8 bases lay outside the gene matches. Germline CDR1 is MDHEN and CDR2 is SYDVKM. The CDR3 covers 12 residues. The CDR3 here is CASLQGKSGYTF. CDR3 nucleotide sequence: TGTGCCAGTCTACAGGGGAAGTCTGGCTACACCTTC.

The V gene is TRBV19, the J gene TRBJ2-7; D may be TRBD1 (5 bases). Trimming left V 2 bases short and J 4 bases short, with 12 bases between. Germline CDR1 is LNHDA and CDR2 is SQIVND (reference sequence). The CDR3 loop spans 14 amino acids. The CDR3 protein is CASSITPSGYEQYF. The DNA for the CDR3 is TGTGCCAGTAGTATAACCCCATCAGGGTACGAGCAGTACTTC.